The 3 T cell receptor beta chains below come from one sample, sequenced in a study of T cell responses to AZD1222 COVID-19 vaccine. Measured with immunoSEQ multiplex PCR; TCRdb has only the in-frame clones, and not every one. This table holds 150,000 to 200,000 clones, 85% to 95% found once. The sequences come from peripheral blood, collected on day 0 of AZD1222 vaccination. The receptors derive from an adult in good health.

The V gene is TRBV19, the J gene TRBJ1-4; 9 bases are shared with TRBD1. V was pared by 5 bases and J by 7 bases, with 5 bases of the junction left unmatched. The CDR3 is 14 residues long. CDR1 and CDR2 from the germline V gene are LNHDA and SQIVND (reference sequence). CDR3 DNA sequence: TGTGCCAGTAGTCGACAGGGGGGGAGTGAAAAACTGTTTTTT. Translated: CASSRQGGSEKLFF.

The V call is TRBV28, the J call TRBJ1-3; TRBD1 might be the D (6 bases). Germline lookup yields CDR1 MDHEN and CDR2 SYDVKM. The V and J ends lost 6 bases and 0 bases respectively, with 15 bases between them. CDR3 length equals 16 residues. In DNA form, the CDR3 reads TGTGCCAGCAGAACAGGGTCTCGTCTCTCTGGAAACACCATATATTTT. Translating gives CASRTGSRLSGNTIYF.

The CDR3, as DNA: TGTGCCACCGGGACTAGCGGGAGCACCGGGGAGCTGTTTTTT. Its protein product is CATGTSGSTGELFF. This chain uses TRBV28 with TRBJ2-2; 14 bases align to TRBD2. Unmatched junction bases numbered 2, after V lost 10 bases and J lost 4 bases. Germline V gene lookup returns CDR1 MDHEN and CDR2 SYDVKM. The CDR3 spans 14 residues.